The 4 T cell receptor beta chains in this list originate from one sample, sequenced in a study of T cells in Graves' hyperthyroidism and ophthalmopathy. TCR beta CDR3 regions were amplified from RNA transcripts. Researchers ran a first-round RT-PCR on the TCR CDR3 using the HTBI primer set. MiXCR, applied by TCRdb to the multiplex PCR reads, yields one record per CDR3 protein. The sample records roughly 700,000 distinct CDR3 sequences, around 16% being singletons. The sequencing sample was made of blood. These receptors all stem from a man aged 50 to 60 with Graves' hyperthyroidism.

The rearrangement uses TRBV3-1 and TRBJ2-1; 10 positions agree with TRBD2. CDR1 and CDR2 from the germline V gene are LGHDT and YNNKEL (reference sequence). The V gene end was trimmed by 0 bases and the J gene end by 4 bases; junction bases not matched to a gene: 6. The CDR3 consists of 17 residues. Here the CDR3 reads CASSQDRGAGGYNEQFF. The CDR3 coding sequence is TGTGCCAGCAGCCAAGATCGAGGAGCGGGAGGGTACAATGAGCAGTTCTTC.

This clonotype was seen ten or more times. V usage is TRBV9 and J usage is TRBJ2-7, with D possibly TRBD2 on 6 matching bases. Looked up from germline, CDR1 is SGDLS and CDR2 is YYNGEE. The CDR3 has 15 residues. V lost 3 bases to trimming and J lost 1 base, with 14 bases between them. The CDR3, as DNA: TGTGCCAGCAGCGGAGGGGAAGGGACTTCCTACGAGCAGTACTTC. It yields the protein CASSGGEGTSYEQYF.

The J gene is TRBJ2-1, the V gene TRBV27; maybe TRBD1 (5 bases). Trimming cost V 3 bases and J 9 bases, with 12 bases left between them. In germline, CDR1 is MNHEY, CDR2 SMNVEV (reference sequence). The CDR3 extends over 13 amino acids. CDR3 sequence reads: CASSLGYGAEQFF. In DNA form, the CDR3 reads TGTGCCAGCAGTTTGGGATATGGGGCTGAGCAGTTCTTC.

The rearrangement joins TRBV30 to TRBJ2-2, with 8 bases aligning to TRBD1. Per germline, CDR1 GTSNPN and CDR2 SVGIG (reference sequence). The junction had 11 bases not matched to a gene; V was cut back by 2 bases and J by 6 bases. This CDR3 contains 16 residues. CDR3 in amino acids: CAWSILGQGAAGELFF. DNA of the CDR3: TGTGCCTGGAGTATTCTGGGGCAGGGGGCTGCCGGGGAGCTGTTTTTT.